A single TCR beta chain is shown here with its context. Which antigen it targets is not known. Base qualities are missing; no much larger clone stands one base away. This sample stems from a study of OX40 agonist ivuxolimab in advanced cancers. In terms of the full investigation: Ivuxolimab was an agonistic, fully human IgG2 monoclonal antibody directed against OX40 (CD134), a costimulatory receptor. Intravenous ivuxolimab was administered to patients every 2 weeks at six dose levels: 0.01, 0.1, 0.3, 1.5, 3 and 10 mg/kg. Of the approximately 54 dose-escalation patients, hepatocellular carcinoma was present in around 20, melanoma in about 15, renal cell carcinoma in 9 and head and neck cancer in 9. A male proportion of 75% to 85% and a mean age of approximately 61 years, ranging from 23 to 79, were recorded for the dose-escalation cohort. Prior anti-PD-1, anti-PD-L1 or anti-CTLA-4 therapy was permitted, and 35% to 40% of dose-escalation patients had received checkpoint inhibitors. Partial responses were achieved by three dose-escalation patients, of whom one had hepatocellular carcinoma and two had cutaneous melanoma. Peripheral TCRbeta sequencing was intended to test whether TCR sequence diversity was altered and clonal T-cell expansion was caused by ivuxolimab. The paper describes the monotherapy dose-escalation part (N of about 52 patients) of the phase I trial of ivuxolimab. General conclusions and limits of the study: Clonal expansion of both CD4+ and CD8+ blood T cells was observed from baseline to week 6 at doses 0.1 to 3.0 mg/kg. Low levels of normalized T-cell clonal expansion were also seen in some patients who did not respond. The antigen specificity of the peripheral T cells that underwent clonal expansion was not determined. In the 0.1-3.0 mg/kg groups, partial responders had among the lowest normalized peripheral clonal expansion, particularly in CD8+ T cells. On average, CD8+ T cells showed more expanded clones than CD4+ T cells after ivuxolimab.

To sequence the TCRbeta CDR3 region, genomic DNA was isolated from the sorted cells. The immunoSEQ Assay was used for sequencing of TCRbeta CDR3 regions. Entries here come from immuneACCESS through TCRdb and include only in-frame sequences with V and J called. Some clones fail to appear in such tables; in the studies checked, an unresolved V gene covers under half of the shortfall, and the cause of the remainder is unknown. The sample has around 40,000 clones on record, around 89% of them singletons. In total, the top ten clones hold approximately 12% of the sample. The trial excluded patients who had a history of autoimmune disease or who were on systemic immunosuppression. In every dose cohort, peripheral blood was drawn for TCR sequencing at baseline, cycle 4 day 1, and cycle 7 day 1. The samples were taken from a phase I, first-in-human, multicenter, open-label dose-escalation trial of ivuxolimab. Adults with locally advanced or metastatic head and neck squamous cell, hepatocellular, melanoma or renal cell carcinoma were enrolled in the trial. Before TCR sequencing, CD4+ T cells and CD8+ T cells were sorted from peripheral blood as separate populations.

Trimming removed 1 base from V and 5 bases from J, leaving 17 bases between the germline ends. The CDR3 numbers 16 residues from cysteine through phenylalanine. Only the CDR3 part of the read is kept: 48 bases, read in frame from the first base. Reading the germline V gene gives CDR1 MGHRA and CDR2 YSYEKL. The specimen comprised CD4+ or CD8+ T cells sorted from blood, sampled in a trial of the OX40 agonist ivuxolimab. The sequence is built from TRBV4-1 and TRBJ2-5; the D gene is possibly TRBD1 or TRBD2, with 7 bases matching each. This receptor was identified in an adult with an advanced solid tumor such as melanoma, head and neck, liver or kidney cancer. The bases read TGCGCCAGCAGCCAAGTCGAGACAGGGAGGGGGGAGACCCAGTACTTC. This is translated as CASSQVETGRGETQYF.